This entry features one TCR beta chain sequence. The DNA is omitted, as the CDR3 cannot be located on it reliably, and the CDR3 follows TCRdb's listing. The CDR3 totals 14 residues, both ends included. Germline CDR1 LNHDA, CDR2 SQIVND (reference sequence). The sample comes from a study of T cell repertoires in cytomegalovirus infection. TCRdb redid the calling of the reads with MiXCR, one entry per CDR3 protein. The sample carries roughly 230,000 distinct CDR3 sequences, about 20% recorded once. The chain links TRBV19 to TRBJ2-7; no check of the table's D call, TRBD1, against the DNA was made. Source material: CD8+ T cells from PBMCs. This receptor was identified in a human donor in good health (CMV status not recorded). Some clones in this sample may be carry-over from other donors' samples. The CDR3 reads CASTSGAMSSEQYF.